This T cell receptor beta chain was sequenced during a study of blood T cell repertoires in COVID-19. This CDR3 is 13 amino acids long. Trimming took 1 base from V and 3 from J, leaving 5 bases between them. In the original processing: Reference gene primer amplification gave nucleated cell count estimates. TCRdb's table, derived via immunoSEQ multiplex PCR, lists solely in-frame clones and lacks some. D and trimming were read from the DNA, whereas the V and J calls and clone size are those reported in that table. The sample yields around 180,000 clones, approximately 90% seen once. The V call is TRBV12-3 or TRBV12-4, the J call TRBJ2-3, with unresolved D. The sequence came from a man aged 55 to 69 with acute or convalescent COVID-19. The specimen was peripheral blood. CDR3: CASSLDQTDTQYF. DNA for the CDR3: TGTGCCAGCAGTTTAGACCAGACAGATACGCAGTATTTT.